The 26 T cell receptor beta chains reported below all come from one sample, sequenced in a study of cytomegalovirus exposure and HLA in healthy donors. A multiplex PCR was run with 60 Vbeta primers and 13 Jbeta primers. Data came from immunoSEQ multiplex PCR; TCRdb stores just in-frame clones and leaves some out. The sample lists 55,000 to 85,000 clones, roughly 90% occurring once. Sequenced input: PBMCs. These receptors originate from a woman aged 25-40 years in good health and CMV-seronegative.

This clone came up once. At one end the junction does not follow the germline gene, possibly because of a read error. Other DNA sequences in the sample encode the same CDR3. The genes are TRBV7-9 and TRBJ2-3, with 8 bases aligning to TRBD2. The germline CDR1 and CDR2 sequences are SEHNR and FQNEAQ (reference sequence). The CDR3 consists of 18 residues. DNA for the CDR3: TGTGCCAGCAGTCCCCGAAGATCAGCGGGAGAGCGCACAGACACGCAGTATTTT. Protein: CASSPRRSAGERTDTQYF.

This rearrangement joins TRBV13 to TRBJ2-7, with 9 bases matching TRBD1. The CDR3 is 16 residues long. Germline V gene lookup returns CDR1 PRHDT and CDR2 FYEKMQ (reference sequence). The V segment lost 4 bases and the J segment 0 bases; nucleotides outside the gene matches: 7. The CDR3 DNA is TGTGCCAGCAGCTCCACAGGGGGCTTTAGCTCCTACGAGCAGTACTTC. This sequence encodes CASSSTGGFSSYEQYF.

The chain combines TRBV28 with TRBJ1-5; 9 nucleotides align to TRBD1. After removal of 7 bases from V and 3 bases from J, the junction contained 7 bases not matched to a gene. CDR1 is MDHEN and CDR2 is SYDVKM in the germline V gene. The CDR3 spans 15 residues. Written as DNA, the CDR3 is TGTGCCAGCACCTCTACAGGGGGCCCCAATCAGCCCCAGCATTTT. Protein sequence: CASTSTGGPNQPQHF. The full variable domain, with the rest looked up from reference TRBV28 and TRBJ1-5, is DVKVTQSSRYLVKRTGEKVFLECVQDMDHENMFWYRQDPGLGLRLIYFSYDVKMKEKGDIPEGYSVSREKKERFSLILESASTNQTSMYLCASTSTGGPNQPQHFGDGTRLSIL.

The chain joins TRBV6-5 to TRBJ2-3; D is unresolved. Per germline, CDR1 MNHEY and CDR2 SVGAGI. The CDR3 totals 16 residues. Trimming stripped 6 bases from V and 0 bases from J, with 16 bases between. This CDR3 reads CASSYVFTPSTDTQYF. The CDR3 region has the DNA TGTGCCAGCAGCTACGTCTTTACACCCAGCACAGATACGCAGTATTTT.

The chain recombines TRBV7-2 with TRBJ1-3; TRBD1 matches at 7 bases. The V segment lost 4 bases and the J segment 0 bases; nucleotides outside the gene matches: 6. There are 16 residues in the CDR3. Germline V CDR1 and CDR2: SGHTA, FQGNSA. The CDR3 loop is CASSWTGTASGNTIYF. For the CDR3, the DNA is TGTGCCAGCAGCTGGACCGGGACAGCCTCTGGAAACACCATATATTTT.

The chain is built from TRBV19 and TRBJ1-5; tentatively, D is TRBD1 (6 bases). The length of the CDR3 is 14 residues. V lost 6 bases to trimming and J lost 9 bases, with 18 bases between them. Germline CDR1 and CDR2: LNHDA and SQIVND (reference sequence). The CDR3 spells CASRQNRDRGPQHF. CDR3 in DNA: TGTGCCAGTAGGCAAAACAGGGACCGAGGGCCCCAGCATTTT.

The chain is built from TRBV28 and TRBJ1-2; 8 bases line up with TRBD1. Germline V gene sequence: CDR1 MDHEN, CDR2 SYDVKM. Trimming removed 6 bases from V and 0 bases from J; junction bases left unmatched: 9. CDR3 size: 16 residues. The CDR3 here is CASSTPPGQANYGYTF. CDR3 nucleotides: TGTGCCAGCAGCACCCCTCCGGGACAGGCTAACTATGGCTACACCTTC.

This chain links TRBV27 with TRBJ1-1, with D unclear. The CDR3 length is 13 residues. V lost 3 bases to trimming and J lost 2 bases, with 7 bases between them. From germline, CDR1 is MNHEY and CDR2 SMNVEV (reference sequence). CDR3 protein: CASSFSPNTEAFF. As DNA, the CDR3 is TGTGCCAGCAGTTTCAGTCCTAACACTGAAGCTTTCTTT.

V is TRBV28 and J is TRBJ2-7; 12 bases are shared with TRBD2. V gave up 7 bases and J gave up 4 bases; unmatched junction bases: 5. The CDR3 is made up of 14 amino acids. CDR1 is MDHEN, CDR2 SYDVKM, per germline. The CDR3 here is CASTRLAGVYEQYF. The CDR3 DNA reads TGTGCCAGCACTCGACTAGCGGGAGTTTACGAGCAGTACTTC.

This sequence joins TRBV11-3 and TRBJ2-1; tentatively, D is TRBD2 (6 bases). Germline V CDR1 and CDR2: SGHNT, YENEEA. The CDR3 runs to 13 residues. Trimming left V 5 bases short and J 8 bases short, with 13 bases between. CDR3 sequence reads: CASSPRLVDEQFF. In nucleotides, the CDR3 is TGTGCCAGCAGCCCAAGACTAGTCGATGAGCAGTTCTTC.

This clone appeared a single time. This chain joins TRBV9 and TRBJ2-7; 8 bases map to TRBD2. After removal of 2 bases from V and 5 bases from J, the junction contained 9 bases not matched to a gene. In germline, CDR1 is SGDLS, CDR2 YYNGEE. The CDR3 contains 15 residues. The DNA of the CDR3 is TGTGCCAGCAGCGTTTCCCCAGCGGGAGAGGACGAGCAGTACTTC. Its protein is CASSVSPAGEDEQYF.

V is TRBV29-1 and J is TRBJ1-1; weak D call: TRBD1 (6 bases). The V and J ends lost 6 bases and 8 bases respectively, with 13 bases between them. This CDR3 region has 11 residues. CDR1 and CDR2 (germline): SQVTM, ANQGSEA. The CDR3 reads CSVEGGNEAFF. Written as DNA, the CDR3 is TGCAGCGTCGAGGGGGGGAACGAAGCTTTCTTT.

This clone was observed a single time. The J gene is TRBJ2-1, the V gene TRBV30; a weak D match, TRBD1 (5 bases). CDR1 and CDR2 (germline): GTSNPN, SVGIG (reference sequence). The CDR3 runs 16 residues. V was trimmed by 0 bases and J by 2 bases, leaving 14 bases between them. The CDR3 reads CAWSVGHVETYNEQFF. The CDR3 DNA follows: TGTGCCTGGAGTGTAGGACACGTCGAAACCTACAATGAGCAGTTCTTC.

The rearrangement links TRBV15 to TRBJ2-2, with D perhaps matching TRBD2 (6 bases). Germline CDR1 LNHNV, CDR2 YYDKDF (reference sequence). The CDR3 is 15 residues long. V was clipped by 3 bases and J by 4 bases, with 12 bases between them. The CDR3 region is CATSRDGSFTGELFF. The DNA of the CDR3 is TGTGCCACCAGCAGGGACGGGAGCTTCACCGGGGAGCTGTTTTTT.

The CDR3 reads CASSRDRAYEQYF. The CDR3 DNA is TGTGCCAGCAGCCGGGACAGGGCGTACGAGCAGTACTTC. The chain employs TRBV6-1 and TRBJ2-5, with TRBD1 matching 9 bases. The end of the DNA fits TRBJ2-7 better, so the J call may be wrong. This CDR3 has 13 amino acids. Germline V gives CDR1 MNHNS, CDR2 SASEGT.

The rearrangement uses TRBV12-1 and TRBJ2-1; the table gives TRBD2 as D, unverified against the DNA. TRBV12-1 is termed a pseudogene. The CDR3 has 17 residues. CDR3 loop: CASSIALRDSYRNEQFF. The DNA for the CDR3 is TGTGCCAGCAGCATAGCTCTCCGGGACTCGTACCGCAATGAGCAGTTCTTC.

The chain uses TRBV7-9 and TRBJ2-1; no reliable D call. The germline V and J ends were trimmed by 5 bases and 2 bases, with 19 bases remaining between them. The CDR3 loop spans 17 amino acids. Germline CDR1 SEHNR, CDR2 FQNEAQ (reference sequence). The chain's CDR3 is CASSPHPPGATYNEQFF. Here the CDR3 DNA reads TGTGCCAGCAGCCCGCATCCCCCAGGTGCCACCTACAATGAGCAGTTCTTC.

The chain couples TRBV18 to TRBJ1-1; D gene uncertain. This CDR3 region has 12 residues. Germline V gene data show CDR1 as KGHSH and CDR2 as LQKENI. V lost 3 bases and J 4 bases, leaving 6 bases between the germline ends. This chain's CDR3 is CASSPYGTEAFF. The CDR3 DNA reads TGTGCCAGCTCACCCTACGGCACTGAAGCTTTCTTT. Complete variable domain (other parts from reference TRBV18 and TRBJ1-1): NAGVMQNPRHLVRRRGQEARLRCSPMKGHSHVYWYRQLPEEGLKFMVYLQKENIIDESGMPKERFSAEFPKEGPSILRIQQVVRGDSAAYFCASSPYGTEAFFGQGTRLTVV.

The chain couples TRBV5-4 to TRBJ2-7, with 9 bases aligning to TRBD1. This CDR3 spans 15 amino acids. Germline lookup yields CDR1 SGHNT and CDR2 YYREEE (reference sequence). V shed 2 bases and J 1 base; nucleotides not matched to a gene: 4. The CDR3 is CASSLPGQGSYEQYF. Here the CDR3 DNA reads TGTGCCAGCAGCTTACCGGGACAGGGATCCTACGAGCAGTACTTC. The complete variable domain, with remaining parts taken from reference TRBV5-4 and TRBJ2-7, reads ETGVTQSPTHLIKTRGQQVTLRCSSQSGHNTVSWYQQALGQGPQFIFQYYREEENGRGNFPPRFSGLQFPNYSSELNVNALELDDSALYLCASSLPGQGSYEQYFGPGTRLTVT.

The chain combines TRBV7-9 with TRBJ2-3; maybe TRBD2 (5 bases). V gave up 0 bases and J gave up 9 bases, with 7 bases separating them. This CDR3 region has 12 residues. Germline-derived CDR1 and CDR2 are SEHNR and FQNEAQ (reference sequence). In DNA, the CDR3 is TGTGCCAGCAGCTTAGCGGACTTCACGCAGTATTTT. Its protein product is CASSLADFTQYF.

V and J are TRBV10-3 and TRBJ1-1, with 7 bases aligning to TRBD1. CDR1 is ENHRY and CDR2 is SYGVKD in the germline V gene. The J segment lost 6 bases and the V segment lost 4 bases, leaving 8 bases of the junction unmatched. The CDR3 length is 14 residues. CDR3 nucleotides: TGTGCCATCAGTGTCTTTGGACAGGCCTCTGAAGCTTTCTTT. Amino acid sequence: CAISVFGQASEAFF.

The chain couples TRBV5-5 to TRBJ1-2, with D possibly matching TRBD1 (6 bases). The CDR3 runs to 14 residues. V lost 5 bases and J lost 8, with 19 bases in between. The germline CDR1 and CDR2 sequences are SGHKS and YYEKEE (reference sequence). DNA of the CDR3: TGTGCCAGCAGAACCGAGGACAGAACTAACGGCTACACCTTC. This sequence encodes CASRTEDRTNGYTF.

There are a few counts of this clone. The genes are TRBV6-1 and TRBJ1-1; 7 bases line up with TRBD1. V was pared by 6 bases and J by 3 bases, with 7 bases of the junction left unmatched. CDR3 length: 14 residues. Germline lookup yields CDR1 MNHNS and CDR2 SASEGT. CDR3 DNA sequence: TGTGCCAGCAGACAGGGGCAGGGGTACACTGAAGCTTTCTTT. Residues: CASRQGQGYTEAFF.

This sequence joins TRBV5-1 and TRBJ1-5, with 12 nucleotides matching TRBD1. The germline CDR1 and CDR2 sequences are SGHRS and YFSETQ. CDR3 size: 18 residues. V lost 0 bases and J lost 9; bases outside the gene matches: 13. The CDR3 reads CASSLDTGTGGPGRPQHF. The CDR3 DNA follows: TGCGCCAGCAGCTTGGACACGGGGACAGGGGGCCCCGGGCGGCCCCAGCATTTT.

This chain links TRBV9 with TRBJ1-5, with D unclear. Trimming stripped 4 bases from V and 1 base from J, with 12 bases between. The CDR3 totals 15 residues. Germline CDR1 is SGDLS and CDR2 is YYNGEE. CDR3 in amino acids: CASSPDAGSNQPQHF. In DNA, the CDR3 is TGTGCCAGCAGCCCCGACGCGGGGAGCAATCAGCCCCAGCATTTT.

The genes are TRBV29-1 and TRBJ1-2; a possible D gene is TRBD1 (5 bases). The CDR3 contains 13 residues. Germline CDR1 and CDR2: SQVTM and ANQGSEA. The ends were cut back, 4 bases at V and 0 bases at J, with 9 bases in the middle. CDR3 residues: CSVVRGTNYGYTF. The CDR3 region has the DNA TGCAGCGTTGTGCGGGGGACTAACTATGGCTACACCTTC. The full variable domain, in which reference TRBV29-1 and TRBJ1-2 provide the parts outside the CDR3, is SAVISQKPSRDICQRGTSLTIQCQVDSQVTMMFWYRQQPGQSLTLIATANQGSEATYESGFVIDKFPISRPNLTFSTLTVSNMSPEDSSIYLCSVVRGTNYGYTFGSGTRLTVV.